The rows below give T cell receptor beta chains drawn from one sample of a study of circulating CD8 cells and anti-PD-1 response in melanoma. TCRdb itself ran the reads through MiXCR, one entry per CDR3 protein. Counted here are about 550 distinct CDR3 sequences, around 9.5% occurring once; the ten biggest clones make up around 49%. The material was CD8+ T cells from PBMCs, obtained at baseline or after one month of anti-PD-1 therapy (not recorded which). These receptor sequences come from a human donor with melanoma. The CDR3 runs from the conserved cysteine through the conserved F or W. The D gene is left open where the match is weak. For some rows the clone size is stated as once, few or many, or as a class when expanded; others skip it.

abundance	d_gene	j_gene	v_gene	CDR3aa	CDR3nt
large	NA	TRBJ1-4	TRBV7-9	CASRPDGPNEKLFF	TGTGCCAGCAGACCCGACGGACCTAATGAAAAACTGTTTTTT
NA	NA	TRBJ2-1	TRBV28	CASSSPPGSLWSSYNEQFF	TGTGCCAGCAGTTCGCCGCCGGGCAGCCTATGGAGCTCCTACAATGAGCAGTTCTTC
large	NA	TRBJ2-7	TRBV27	CASSLSRTNYEQYF	TGTGCCAGCAGTCTATCCCGGACGAACTACGAGCAGTACTTC
medium-sized	TRBD1	TRBJ2-7	TRBV9	CASSVAWDSSYEQYF	TGTGCCAGCAGCGTTGCCTGGGACAGCTCCTACGAGCAGTACTTC
NA	TRBD1	TRBJ2-2	TRBV25-1	CASTQGTGRNGGLFF	TGTGCCAGCACCCAAGGGACAGGCCGAAACGGGGGGCTGTTTTTT
medium-sized	TRBD2	TRBJ2-2	TRBV7-9	CASSPRAGPGELFF	TGTGCCAGCAGCCCTCGAGCGGGACCCGGGGAGCTGTTTTTT
large	TRBD1	TRBJ2-7	TRBV27	CASSLQGQGAVYEQYF	TGTGCCAGCAGTTTACAGGGACAGGGGGCCGTTTACGAGCAGTACTTC
medium-sized	NA	TRBJ2-1	TRBV27	CASSFYGAELNEQFF	TGTGCCAGCAGTTTTTATGGGGCAGAATTGAATGAGCAGTTCTTC
medium-sized	NA	TRBJ2-1	TRBV19	CASSIKLMSFPYFF	TGTGCCAGTAGTATAAAGTTAATGTCATTTCCTTATTTCTTC
medium-sized	NA	TRBJ1-5	TRBV4-2	CASSQDSGLVNQPQHF	TGTGCCAGCAGCCAAGATTCGGGGTTAGTGAATCAGCCCCAGCATTTT
medium-sized	TRBD1	TRBJ2-7	TRBV11-2	CASTLPRDRSSYEQYF	TGTGCCAGCACCCTGCCGAGGGACAGGAGCTCCTACGAGCAGTACTTC
medium-sized	NA	TRBJ2-7	TRBV20-1	CSAEPRGMRSYEQYF	TGCAGTGCTGAACCGAGGGGCATGAGGTCCTACGAGCAGTACTTC
medium-sized	NA	TRBJ2-1	TRBV2	CASIIEGGYNEQFF	TGTGCCAGCATAATTGAGGGGGGTTACAATGAGCAGTTCTTC
NA	NA	TRBJ1-6	TRBV4-3	CASSPPGQDNSPLHF	TGCGCCAGCAGCCCCCCGGGGCAGGATAATTCACCCCTCCACTTT
medium-sized	NA	TRBJ1-2	TRBV28	CASSLSLFYGYTF	TGTGCCAGCAGTTTAAGTCTCTTCTATGGCTACACCTTC
medium-sized	NA	TRBJ2-1	TRBV5-4	CASSLQGGSDEQFF	TGTGCCAGCAGCTTACAGGGGGGGAGCGATGAGCAGTTCTTC
medium-sized	NA	TRBJ2-7	TRBV9	CASSARDSAPHEQYF	TGTGCCAGCAGCGCGCGGGACTCCGCTCCCCACGAGCAGTACTTC
large	TRBD2	TRBJ2-3	TRBV9	CASSVDASGGIDTQYF	TGTGCCAGCAGCGTAGACGCTAGCGGGGGCATAGATACGCAGTATTTT
NA	NA	TRBJ1-5	TRBV24-1	CATSDTGIVQPQHF	TGTGCCACCAGTGATACAGGGATAGTACAGCCCCAGCATTTT
medium-sized	NA	TRBJ1-5	TRBV5-5	CASSLASGRQPQHF	TGTGCCAGCAGCTTAGCGTCAGGGCGACAGCCCCAGCATTTT
few	TRBD2	TRBJ2-7	TRBV4-2	CASELTVAGGYEQYF	TGTGCCAGTGAGTTGACCGTAGCGGGAGGCTACGAGCAGTACTTC
NA	NA	TRBJ1-1	TRBV19	CASSIGRTEAFF	TGTGCCAGTAGTATAGGGAGGACTGAAGCTTTCTTT
medium-sized	NA	TRBJ1-2	TRBV19	CASSISDRGYTF	TGTGCCAGTAGTATTTCAGATCGTGGCTACACCTTC
large	TRBD1	TRBJ2-5	TRBV9	CASSAHRDRGWETQYF	TGTGCCAGCAGCGCCCACCGGGACAGGGGATGGGAGACCCAGTACTTC
medium-sized	NA	TRBJ1-3	TRBV19	CASKRSGNTIYF	TGTGCCAGTAAACGCTCTGGAAACACCATATATTTT
large	NA	TRBJ2-2	TRBV7-2	CASSLARDRTGELFF	TGTGCCAGCAGCTTAGCCCGCGACAGAACCGGGGAGCTGTTTTTT